The 29 T cell receptor beta chains below were found in one sample sequenced in a study of CD8 T cells in Susac syndrome. An amount of RNA that ranged from roughly 0.5 to 1 ug was reverse transcribed with random hexamers. TCRdb used MiXCR to reprocess the immunoSEQ multiplex PCR reads, holding one entry per CDR3 protein. The repertoire holds over 300,000 distinct CDR3 sequences, just over 90% seen once, with approximately 0.065% in the top ten. Sequenced: CD4+ T cells from PBMCs. The receptors here all came from a human donor with multiple sclerosis.

J is TRBJ1-1 and V is TRBV5-1; D is unclear. Trimming took 5 bases from V and 1 from J, leaving 12 bases between them. The CDR3 consists of 14 residues. CDR1 is SGHRS, CDR2 YFSETQ, per germline. The CDR3 sequence: CASSTAHENTEAFF. CDR3 in DNA: TGCGCCAGCAGTACCGCACACGAGAACACTGAAGCTTTCTTT.

The chain uses TRBV9 and TRBJ2-1; 7 bases line up with TRBD2. V was clipped by 4 bases and J by 2 bases; unmatched bases: 6. This CDR3 has 15 residues. Germline V gene lookup returns CDR1 SGDLS and CDR2 YYNGEE. The CDR3 DNA sequence: TGTGCCAGCAGCCCCTCAGCGGGGCCCTACAATGAGCAGTTCTTC. Protein sequence: CASSPSAGPYNEQFF.

This clonotype was observed a handful of times. The chain has TRBV5-4 and TRBJ2-2; TRBD1 matches 10 bases. The CDR3 contains 15 residues. J lost 5 bases, V lost 2 bases, and 3 bases had no gene match. Looked up from germline, CDR1 is SGHNT and CDR2 is YYREEE (reference sequence). CDR3 nucleotide sequence: TGTGCCAGCAGCTTCGGACAGGGGGTTACCGGGGAGCTGTTTTTT. Translation: CASSFGQGVTGELFF. Complete variable domain (other parts from reference TRBV5-4 and TRBJ2-2): ETGVTQSPTHLIKTRGQQVTLRCSSQSGHNTVSWYQQALGQGPQFIFQYYREEENGRGNFPPRFSGLQFPNYSSELNVNALELDDSALYLCASSFGQGVTGELFFGEGSRLTVL.

This chain connects TRBV5-1 to TRBJ1-2; 7 bases map to TRBD1. V lost 5 bases and J lost 7; bases outside the gene matches: 8. Germline V lookup: CDR1 SGHRS, CDR2 YFSETQ. CDR3 length: 13 amino acids. As DNA, the CDR3 is TGCGCCAGCAGATACAACAGGGGCCTTGGCTACACCTTC. Translating it yields CASRYNRGLGYTF.

The chain carries TRBV6-2 or TRBV6-3 and TRBJ1-1; possibly TRBD1 for D (6 bases). The CDR3 totals 13 residues. Trimming cost V 5 bases and J 6 bases, with 13 bases left between them. Germline CDR1 MNHEY, CDR2 SVGEGT. Here the CDR3 reads CASSRTVPPEAFF. The CDR3, as DNA: TGTGCCAGCAGTCGGACAGTCCCTCCTGAAGCTTTCTTT.

This chain links TRBV6-1 with TRBJ1-2; 8 nucleotides agree with TRBD1. Per the germline V gene, CDR1 is MNHNS and CDR2 is SASEGT. V dropped 0 bases and J dropped 2; count of bases not matched to a gene: 8. This CDR3 contains 17 residues. The DNA of the CDR3 is TGTGCCAGCAGTGAAGCGATAGCAGGGGGCAAAAACTATGGCTACACCTTC. Translating gives CASSEAIAGGKNYGYTF.

The chain is built from TRBV19 and TRBJ1-5, with 9 bases lining up with TRBD1. CDR3 length: 14 residues. Germline V lookup: CDR1 LNHDA, CDR2 SQIVND (reference sequence). The V gene end was trimmed by 6 bases and the J gene end by 4 bases; junction bases not matched to a gene: 4. CDR3 protein: CASSRTGVNQPQHF. In DNA, the CDR3 is TGTGCCAGTAGCCGGACAGGGGTAAATCAGCCCCAGCATTTT.

This rearrangement joins TRBV6-5 to TRBJ1-2; 8 bases align to TRBD1. With V trimmed by 0 bases and J by 3 bases, 9 bases remained unmatched. Germline assignment: CDR1 MNHEY and CDR2 SVGAGI. The CDR3 spans 17 residues. The CDR3 bases are TGTGCCAGCAGTTACTCCTCGAACAGGGGGGGCGACTATGGCTACACCTTC. This encodes CASSYSSNRGGDYGYTF.

V and J are TRBV30 and TRBJ1-1; 10 nucleotides line up with TRBD1. Germline values: CDR1 GTSNPN, CDR2 SVGIG (reference sequence). Losses at the gene ends were 2 bases for V and 4 bases for J; bases not matched to a gene: 10. This CDR3 comprises 16 residues. CDR3 sequence reads: CAWSPRRDRGRTEAFF. CDR3 DNA sequence: TGTGCCTGGAGTCCCCGACGTGACAGGGGGCGCACTGAAGCTTTCTTT. The whole variable domain, filled in from reference TRBV30 and TRBJ1-1, reads SQTIHQWPATLVQPVGSPLSLECTVEGTSNPNLYWYRQAAGRGLQLLFYSVGIGQISSEVPQNLSASRPQDRQFILSSKKLLLSDSGFYLCAWSPRRDRGRTEAFFGQGTRLTVV.

This clonotype was found a few times. The chain uses TRBV6-2 or TRBV6-3 and TRBJ2-5; D possibly corresponds to TRBD2 (6 bases). CDR3 length: 14 residues. Trimming stripped 8 bases from V and 0 bases from J, with 13 bases between. Germline V gene sequence: CDR1 MNHEY, CDR2 SVGEGT. CDR3 nucleotides: TGTGCCAGCCACTACGCGGGGTACCAAGAGACCCAGTACTTC. This codes for CASHYAGYQETQYF.

The chain employs TRBV30 and TRBJ1-6; D is undetermined. The V gene lost 3 bases and the J gene lost 7 bases, with 4 bases spanning the gap. CDR1 and CDR2 from the germline V gene are GTSNPN and SVGIG (reference sequence). The CDR3 is 11 residues long. The CDR3 spells CAWRGNSPLHF. The CDR3 DNA reads as TGTGCCTGGAGAGGGAATTCACCCCTCCACTTT.

The rearrangement uses TRBV20-1 and TRBJ2-7; weak D call: TRBD1 (6 bases). The CDR3 runs 15 residues. With 4 bases removed from V and 6 bases from J, the gap between germline ends came to 22 bases. Germline CDR1 and CDR2: DFQATT and SNEGSKA (reference sequence). CDR3: CSAKSDFTGIGEQYF. The DNA for the CDR3 is TGCAGTGCTAAGTCAGACTTTACAGGGATTGGCGAGCAGTACTTC.

The chain couples TRBV6-2 or TRBV6-3 to TRBJ2-1; D may correspond to TRBD1 or TRBD2 (5 bases each). Germline V gives CDR1 MNHEY, CDR2 SVGEGT. The V and J ends lost 1 base and 7 bases respectively, with 5 bases between them. The CDR3 loop spans 12 amino acids. CDR3 residues: CASSYWGNEQFF. The CDR3 bases are TGTGCCAGCAGTTACTGGGGGAATGAGCAGTTCTTC.

The chain couples TRBV25-1 to TRBJ1-3; D unresolved. V was trimmed by 5 bases and J by 0 bases, leaving 17 bases between them. CDR1 and CDR2 (germline): MGHDK, SYGVNS. This CDR3 contains 17 residues. The CDR3 coding sequence is TGTGCCAGCAGTCAACGGTTGGGTACAGACTCTGGAAACACCATATATTTT. Translating it yields CASSQRLGTDSGNTIYF.

CDR3 DNA sequence: TGCAGCGTTGATAGGAGGGGATCATACAATGAGCAGTTCTTC. Its translation is CSVDRRGSYNEQFF. This chain connects TRBV29-1 to TRBJ2-1; D perhaps matches TRBD2 (6 bases). The CDR3 loop spans 14 amino acids. In germline, CDR1 is SQVTM, CDR2 ANQGSEA. The germline V and J ends were trimmed by 3 bases and 4 bases, with 13 bases remaining between them.

The chain links TRBV20-1 to TRBJ2-1, with 10 bases matching TRBD2. The CDR3 extends over 15 amino acids. Trimming took 3 bases from V and 7 from J; bases not matched to a gene: 9. The V gene's germline CDR1 is DFQATT and CDR2 SNEGSKA (reference sequence). CDR3 sequence: CSARASGRYMNEQFF. CDR3 nucleotides: TGCAGTGCTAGGGCTAGCGGGAGATATATGAATGAGCAGTTCTTC.

The rearrangement links TRBV3-1 to TRBJ1-5, with unresolved D. The CDR3 contains 13 residues. The germline gives CDR1 LGHDT, CDR2 YNNKEL (reference sequence). The V and J ends lost 2 bases and 6 bases respectively, with 8 bases between them. CDR3 sequence: CASSQSPTQPQHF. CDR3 bases: TGTGCCAGCAGCCAATCCCCGACTCAGCCCCAGCATTTT.

This clonotype has a handful of counts. The gene calls are TRBV6-5 and TRBJ1-2, with D perhaps matching TRBD1 (5 bases). CDR3 length: 15 amino acids. V lost 0 bases and J lost 2, with 10 bases in between. CDR1 and CDR2 from the germline V gene are MNHEY and SVGAGI. CDR3 DNA: TGTGCCAGCAGTTACTCCCCCGAGGGGAACTATGGCTACACCTTC. Protein: CASSYSPEGNYGYTF.

V is TRBV3-1 and J is TRBJ1-5; 7 bases match TRBD1. With 3 bases clipped from V and 4 bases from J, the junction kept 0 bases outside the gene matches. The CDR3 has 13 residues. Germline V gene lookup returns CDR1 LGHDT and CDR2 YNNKEL (reference sequence). The CDR3 region is CASSQGQNQPQHF. The CDR3 DNA sequence: TGTGCCAGCAGCCAGGGACAGAATCAGCCCCAGCATTTT.

This rearrangement joins TRBV7-9 to TRBJ1-1; D is possibly TRBD1 (6 bases). Trimming cost V 4 bases and J 4 bases, with 10 bases left between them. The CDR3 extends over 13 amino acids. Germline CDR1 SEHNR, CDR2 FQNEAQ (reference sequence). CDR3 sequence: CASSSRQVTEAFF. The CDR3, as DNA: TGTGCCAGCAGCTCTCGACAGGTCACTGAAGCTTTCTTT.

J is TRBJ1-4 and V is TRBV19; D is unresolved. V lost 8 bases and J lost 3, with 13 bases in between. In germline, CDR1 is LNHDA, CDR2 SQIVND (reference sequence). The CDR3 length is 14 residues. This chain's CDR3 is CASASRQANEKLFF. For the CDR3, the DNA is TGTGCCAGTGCTTCTCGACAAGCTAATGAAAAACTGTTTTTT. The variable domain in full, completed from reference TRBV19 and TRBJ1-4, reads DGGITQSPKYLFRKEGQNVTLSCEQNLNHDAMYWYRQDPGQGLRLIYYSQIVNDFQKGDIAEGYSVSREKKESFPLTVTSAQKNPTAFYLCASASRQANEKLFFGSGTQLSVL.

The rearrangement links TRBV7-9 to TRBJ2-7; 7 bases match TRBD2. The CDR3 runs to 13 residues. J gave up 3 bases and V 6 bases, and 5 bases lay outside the gene matches. CDR1 is SEHNR and CDR2 is FQNEAQ in the germline V gene (reference sequence). The CDR3 sequence: CASSDGTIYEQYF. The CDR3 DNA reads TGTGCCAGCAGTGATGGGACTATCTACGAGCAGTACTTC.

The V and J genes are TRBV12-3 or TRBV12-4 and TRBJ1-4; TRBD1 is a possible D gene (5 bases). V lost 6 bases to trimming and J lost 2 bases, with 10 bases between them. The CDR3 runs 14 residues. This CDR3 is CASSPGYTNEKLFF. The CDR3 DNA reads TGTGCCAGCAGCCCAGGGTATACTAATGAAAAACTGTTTTTT.

This rearrangement joins TRBV7-2 to TRBJ2-7; D is undetermined. Trimming stripped 2 bases from V and 2 bases from J, with 10 bases between. Germline V gene sequence: CDR1 SGHTA, CDR2 FQGNSA. This CDR3 is built from 14 residues. The CDR3 DNA is TGTGCCAGCAGCTTAATTAGCCCCACCTACGAGCAGTACTTC. Its translation: CASSLISPTYEQYF.

This rearrangement joins TRBV6-6 to TRBJ1-2, with D possibly TRBD1 on 5 matching bases. The germline CDR1 and CDR2 sequences are MNHNY and SVGAGI (reference sequence). V gave up 7 bases and J gave up 0 bases, with 18 bases separating them. The CDR3 extends over 16 amino acids. The CDR3 DNA follows: TGTGCCAGCAAAGAACCGGGACCCCCCACTAACTATGGCTACACCTTC. Its protein is CASKEPGPPTNYGYTF.

The rearrangement uses TRBV19 and TRBJ1-5; tentative D call: TRBD1 (5 bases). CDR1 is LNHDA and CDR2 is SQIVND in the germline V gene (reference sequence). The V end lost 3 bases, the J end lost 6 bases, and 12 bases lay between the germline ends. The CDR3 extends over 14 amino acids. This CDR3 is CASSILLRVQPQHF. In DNA, the CDR3 is TGTGCCAGTAGTATCCTCCTCAGGGTTCAGCCCCAGCATTTT.

V is TRBV6-5 and J is TRBJ1-2; perhaps TRBD1 as D (5 bases). The CDR3 consists of 14 residues. Trimming removed 2 bases at V and 8 bases at J, with 15 bases between. Germline loops: CDR1 MNHEY, CDR2 SVGAGI. CDR3 region: CASSYDQYGGGYTF. The DNA of the CDR3 is TGTGCCAGCAGTTACGACCAGTATGGGGGGGGCTACACCTTC.

J is TRBJ1-1 and V is TRBV11-2; D not certain. CDR3 length equals 16 residues. V lost 7 bases and J 4 bases, leaving 22 bases between the germline ends. Germline CDR1 SGHAT, CDR2 FQNNGV. The CDR3: CASTSLWVGGGTEAFF. DNA of the CDR3: TGTGCCAGCACCTCCCTTTGGGTGGGAGGTGGCACTGAAGCTTTCTTT.

This CDR3 reads CSASPGESSGNTIYF. Here the CDR3 DNA reads TGCAGTGCTAGCCCAGGGGAATCCTCTGGAAACACCATATATTTT. The chain links TRBV20-1 to TRBJ1-3; perhaps TRBD1 as D (6 bases). This CDR3 has 15 residues. V was trimmed by 3 bases and J by 0 bases, leaving 12 bases between them. Germline-derived CDR1 and CDR2 are DFQATT and SNEGSKA (reference sequence).